These 29 T cell receptor beta chains were sequenced from one sample in a study of neurological immune-mediated disorders. TCRdb re-analysed the 5' RACE reads in MiXCR, keeping a single row per CDR3 protein. Among over 65,000 distinct CDR3 sequences listed, 2.6% were seen once. Sequenced: PBMCs. All receptors derive from a woman in her 30s with multiple sclerosis.

This clonotype was recorded at least ten times. V usage is TRBV12-3 or TRBV12-4 and J usage is TRBJ1-2, with D unresolved. This CDR3 comprises 12 residues. Trimming left V 4 bases short and J 7 bases short, with 10 bases between. The CDR3 reads CASSWQELGYTF. CDR3 DNA sequence: TGTGCCAGCAGTTGGCAGGAACTTGGCTACACCTTC.

This clonotype was counted many times. J is TRBJ2-7 and V is TRBV28; 9 nucleotides match TRBD1. This CDR3 is 15 amino acids long. The germline V gene has CDR1 MDHEN and CDR2 SYDVKM. The V and J ends lost 6 bases and 3 bases, in that order; junction bases with no gene match: 9. CDR3 residues: CASRIQGAAYYEQYF. DNA for the CDR3: TGTGCCAGCAGGATACAGGGGGCTGCTTACTACGAGCAGTACTTC.

This clonotype was seen repeatedly, ten times or more. This sequence joins TRBV9 and TRBJ2-7; a weak D match, TRBD1 (5 bases). CDR3 size: 13 residues. Germline values: CDR1 SGDLS, CDR2 YYNGEE. V shed 3 bases and J shed 6 bases, with 13 bases lying between them. The chain's CDR3 is CASSDGNRGEQYF. CDR3 bases: TGTGCCAGCAGCGACGGAAATAGGGGCGAGCAGTACTTC. Looking up the rest from reference TRBV9 and TRBJ2-7 gives the full variable domain: DSGVTQTPKHLITATGQRVTLRCSPRSGDLSVYWYQQSLDQGLQFLIQYYNGEERAKGNILERFSAQQFPDLHSELNLSSLELGDSALYFCASSDGNRGEQYFGPGTRLTVT.

In this sample, this clonotype turned up many times. The V call is TRBV4-3, the J call TRBJ1-1; 7 bases are shared with TRBD1. The CDR3 contains 14 residues. Germline CDR1 reads LGHNA; CDR2 reads YSLEER. V gave up 0 bases and J gave up 10 bases; unmatched junction bases: 8. The CDR3 loop reads CASSQEAGQSGAFF. The CDR3 DNA reads as TGCGCCAGCAGCCAAGAAGCGGGACAGTCTGGAGCTTTCTTT.

At least ten counts were recorded for this clonotype. The chain has TRBV29-1 and TRBJ2-5, with a possible D match to TRBD2 (6 bases). V gave up 5 bases and J gave up 1 base, with 11 bases separating them. The CDR3 runs 13 residues. Per the germline V gene, CDR1 is SQVTM and CDR2 is ANQGSEA. CDR3 sequence reads: CSVSGGSQETQYF. The CDR3 DNA reads as TGCAGCGTTTCTGGGGGGTCCCAAGAGACCCAGTACTTC.

This clonotype was recorded many times. The chain recombines TRBV20-1 with TRBJ2-1, with unresolved D. This CDR3 spans 15 amino acids. The V end was cut by 0 bases, the J end by 0 bases, with 9 bases between. The germline V gene encodes CDR1 DFQATT and CDR2 SNEGSKA (reference sequence). The CDR3 loop is CSARDPRSSYNEQFF. DNA for the CDR3: TGCAGTGCTAGAGACCCCCGGAGCTCCTACAATGAGCAGTTCTTC.

This clonotype came up many times. The chain couples TRBV7-9 to TRBJ2-7; 7 bases are shared with TRBD1. CDR1 is SEHNR and CDR2 is FQNEAQ in the germline V gene (reference sequence). CDR3 length: 13 amino acids. With V trimmed by 8 bases and J by 6 bases, 10 bases remained unmatched. The CDR3 protein is CASGETGDGEQYF. CDR3 DNA sequence: TGTGCCAGCGGCGAAACAGGGGACGGCGAGCAGTACTTC. Based on the CDR3 plus reference TRBV7-9 and TRBJ2-7, the full variable domain is DTGVSQNPRHKITKRGQNVTFRCDPISEHNRLYWYRQTLGQGPEFLTYFQNEAQLEKSRLLSDRFSAERPKGSFSTLEIQRTEQGDSAMYLCASGETGDGEQYFGPGTRLTVT.

In its sample, this clonotype was seen many times. The rearrangement links TRBV12-3 or TRBV12-4 to TRBJ1-6; 7 bases match TRBD1. This CDR3 spans 15 amino acids. The junction had 6 bases not matched to a gene; V was cut back by 5 bases and J by 5 bases. CDR3 residues: CASSIGTENNSPLHF. CDR3 nucleotide sequence: TGTGCCAGCAGTATCGGGACAGAGAATAATTCACCCCTCCACTTT.

This clonotype was counted ten times or more. The gene calls are TRBV29-1 and TRBJ2-5; perhaps TRBD2 as D (7 bases). Germline lookup yields CDR1 SQVTM and CDR2 ANQGSEA. The CDR3 covers 16 residues. Trimming pared 2 bases from V and 2 bases from J, leaving 18 bases between. DNA of the CDR3: TGCAGCGTTGAAAGGGGGGAGGGCCTGGAACAAGAGACCCAGTACTTC. Protein sequence: CSVERGEGLEQETQYF.

This clonotype qualifies as medium-sized. The chain combines TRBV12-3 or TRBV12-4 with TRBJ2-6, with D hard to call. The CDR3 is 15 amino acids. V lost 5 bases and J 0 bases, leaving 8 bases between the germline ends. The CDR3: CASSLDFSGANVLTF. CDR3 bases: TGTGCCAGCAGTCTGGATTTCTCTGGGGCCAACGTCCTGACTTTC.

Ten or more counts support this clonotype. The gene calls are TRBV5-1 and TRBJ2-5; possibly TRBD1 for D (6 bases). Germline V CDR1 and CDR2: SGHRS, YFSETQ. Trimming shortened V by 7 bases and J by 14 bases, and 18 bases separated the two germline ends. CDR3 length equals 11 residues. The CDR3 reads CASHTWTVLYF. CDR3 DNA sequence: TGCGCCAGCCATACATGGACAGTCCTCTACTTC.

This clonotype was recorded many times. The rearrangement joins TRBV3-1 to TRBJ2-2; a possible D gene is TRBD1 (6 bases). Trimming pared 5 bases from V and 1 base from J, leaving 11 bases between. Looked up from germline, CDR1 is LGHDT and CDR2 is YNNKEL (reference sequence). This CDR3 has 15 amino acids. CDR3 sequence (DNA): TGTGCCAGCAGCAAACCGGGACAGAACACCGGGGAGCTGTTTTTT. This sequence encodes CASSKPGQNTGELFF.

This clonotype came up a few times. The chain links TRBV20-1 to TRBJ2-1, with 9 positions matching TRBD2. Germline lookup yields CDR1 DFQATT and CDR2 SNEGSKA (reference sequence). With V trimmed by 3 bases and J by 8 bases, 11 bases remained unmatched. The CDR3 loop spans 15 amino acids. CDR3 in DNA: TGCAGTGCTAGTAGGGCGGGAGGGCCAGGAGATGAGCAGTTCTTC. Encoded protein: CSASRAGGPGDEQFF.

This clonotype was recorded many times. This chain links TRBV12-3 or TRBV12-4 with TRBJ1-2; D unresolved. There are 13 residues in the CDR3. The ends were cut back, 1 base at V and 6 bases at J, with 9 bases in the middle. This chain's CDR3 is CASSLELADGYTF. CDR3 DNA: TGTGCCAGCAGTTTAGAGCTAGCTGATGGCTACACCTTC.

Ten or more counts support this clonotype. DNA of the CDR3: TGTGCCAGTAGTATGGGAGTCTCCTACGAGCAGTACTTC. This gives the protein CASSMGVSYEQYF. The chain is built from TRBV19 and TRBJ2-7, with D possibly matching TRBD2 (5 bases). This CDR3 region has 13 residues. Germline CDR1 is LNHDA and CDR2 is SQIVND (reference sequence). The V and J ends lost 3 bases and 0 bases respectively, with 6 bases between them.

In this sample, this clonotype turned up many times. This chain joins TRBV14 and TRBJ1-2; D not certain. V was trimmed by 1 base and J by 4 bases, leaving 1 base between them. This CDR3 region has 11 residues. The germline CDR1 and CDR2 sequences are SGHDN and FVKESK. CDR3 nucleotides: TGTGCCAGCAGCCAAGGCTATGGCTACACCTTC. This gives the protein CASSQGYGYTF.

This clonotype has ten or more counts. V usage is TRBV20-1 and J usage is TRBJ2-1; possible D gene TRBD1, 6 bases. With 5 bases removed from V and 7 bases from J, the gap between germline ends came to 27 bases. This CDR3 comprises 17 residues. Germline CDR1 and CDR2: DFQATT and SNEGSKA (reference sequence). CDR3: CSALDTRAKRRGNEQFF. The CDR3 bases are TGCAGTGCTTTAGATACCCGGGCCAAGAGAAGGGGGAATGAGCAGTTCTTC.

This clonotype was seen ten or more times. The chain has TRBV20-1 and TRBJ2-3; 9 bases align to TRBD2. Trimming at V came to 3 bases and at J to 6 bases, leaving 10 bases not matched to a gene. Germline loops: CDR1 DFQATT, CDR2 SNEGSKA (reference sequence). The CDR3 runs 15 residues. This chain's CDR3 is CSASTGTSYSDTQYF. In DNA form, the CDR3 reads TGCAGTGCTAGTACCGGGACTAGCTACTCGGATACGCAGTATTTT.

This clonotype showed up many times. CDR3 residues: CASSLASGGGELFF. The CDR3, as DNA: TGCGCCAGCAGCTTGGCCAGCGGGGGCGGGGAGCTGTTTTTT. V gene TRBV5-1 combines with J gene TRBJ2-2; 8 nucleotides line up with TRBD2. Germline CDR1 SGHRS, CDR2 YFSETQ. The J segment lost 7 bases and the V segment lost 0 bases, leaving 2 bases of the junction unmatched. This CDR3 has 14 amino acids. Full variable domain (remainder filled in from reference TRBV5-1 and TRBJ2-2): KAGVTQTPRYLIKTRGQQVTLSCSPISGHRSVSWYQQTPGQGLQFLFEYFSETQRNKGNFPGRFSGRQFSNSRSEMNVSTLELGDSALYLCASSLASGGGELFFGEGSRLTVL.

This clonotype occurred many times. V usage is TRBV20-1 and J usage is TRBJ2-7, with D possibly matching TRBD2 (6 bases). The CDR3 runs 11 residues. Germline V gene lookup returns CDR1 DFQATT and CDR2 SNEGSKA (reference sequence). V lost 6 bases and J 2 bases, leaving 8 bases between the germline ends. As DNA, the CDR3 is TGCAGTGCATCGGGAGCCTACGAGCAGTACTTC. This codes for CSASGAYEQYF.

In its sample, this clonotype was seen many times. This chain links TRBV4-3 with TRBJ2-3, with 9 bases aligning to TRBD2. With V trimmed by 2 bases and J by 4 bases, 7 bases remained unmatched. The CDR3 is 16 amino acids. CDR1 and CDR2 (germline): LGHNA, YSLEER. The CDR3 DNA is TGCGCCAGCAGCCAAATAAATAGCGGGAGCGCAGATACGCAGTATTTT. This sequence encodes CASSQINSGSADTQYF.

Comments on this clonotype: A much bigger clone sits one base away, suggesting this may be a read error. The chain joins TRBV10-3 to TRBJ2-5, with D perhaps matching TRBD1 (5 bases). Germline V gene sequence: CDR1 ENHRY, CDR2 SYGVKD. V was pared by 3 bases and J by 10 bases, with 12 bases between. This CDR3 is 12 amino acids long. The CDR3 region has the DNA TGTGCCATCAGTGAATCGGTAGGACACCAGTACTTC. It specifies CAISESVGHQYF.

Ten or more counts support this clonotype. The chain employs TRBV7-2 and TRBJ1-1, with D unclear. The CDR3 totals 15 residues. In germline, CDR1 is SGHTA, CDR2 FQGNSA. V shed 1 base and J shed 3 bases, with 12 bases lying between them. In DNA form, the CDR3 reads TGTGCCAGCAGCTTAGTTTGGGGAGGAGACACTGAAGCTTTCTTT. It specifies CASSLVWGGDTEAFF. The variable domain in full, completed from reference TRBV7-2 and TRBJ1-1, reads GAGVSQSPSNKVTEKGKDVELRCDPISGHTALYWYRQSLGQGLEFLIYFQGNSAPDKSGLPSDRFSAERTGGSVSTLTIQRTQQEDSAVYLCASSLVWGGDTEAFFGQGTRLTVV.

In its sample, this clonotype was seen many times. V is TRBV20-1 and J is TRBJ2-2; 15 nucleotides line up with TRBD2. Germline assignment: CDR1 DFQATT and CDR2 SNEGSKA (reference sequence). The CDR3 is made up of 17 amino acids. The junction had 7 bases not matched to a gene; V was cut back by 6 bases and J by 2 bases. In DNA, the CDR3 is TGCAGTGCCCCGGGACTAGCGGGAGGCCCTAACACCGGGGAGCTGTTTTTT. Translation: CSAPGLAGGPNTGELFF.

This clonotype was counted ten times or more. The chain links TRBV20-1 to TRBJ2-1; a possible D gene is TRBD1 (7 bases). The V gene lost 8 bases and the J gene lost 5 bases, with 13 bases spanning the gap. CDR1 and CDR2 (germline): DFQATT, SNEGSKA (reference sequence). CDR3 length equals 12 residues. The CDR3 sequence is CSQGGGNNEQFF. The CDR3 DNA reads as TGCAGTCAGGGGGGAGGAAACAATGAGCAGTTCTTC.

This clonotype was found many times. The rearrangement links TRBV18 to TRBJ1-5; tentative D call: TRBD1 (6 bases). Germline V gene sequence: CDR1 KGHSH, CDR2 LQKENI. This CDR3 region has 14 residues. The V gene lost 3 bases and the J gene lost 9 bases, with 15 bases spanning the gap. CDR3 in amino acids: CASSPTGTGWPQHF. The CDR3 bases are TGTGCCAGCTCACCTACAGGGACTGGGTGGCCCCAGCATTTT.

This clonotype was detected ten times or more. The chain joins TRBV20-1 to TRBJ2-7; no clear D gene. V gave up 5 bases and J gave up 0 bases, with 23 bases separating them. In germline, CDR1 is DFQATT, CDR2 SNEGSKA (reference sequence). CDR3 length: 17 amino acids. The DNA for the CDR3 is TGCAGTGCTCAGAGGCTGGGTAGTGGGATTTCCTCCTACGAGCAGTACTTC. Translation: CSAQRLGSGISSYEQYF.

This clonotype was recorded at least ten times. The V call is TRBV2, the J call TRBJ1-2, with TRBD1 matching 8 bases. Germline trimming cut 6 bases from V and 8 bases from J; bases unmatched to any gene: 14. The CDR3 is made up of 15 amino acids. Germline values: CDR1 SNHLY, CDR2 FYNNEI. Here the CDR3 DNA reads TGTGCCAGCAGGCCCGACAGGGGAGCTGGCGGGGGCTACACCTTC. This gives the protein CASRPDRGAGGGYTF.

This clonotype was counted many times. V gene TRBV29-1 combines with J gene TRBJ2-4, with D tentatively TRBD1 (5 bases). Germline lookup yields CDR1 SQVTM and CDR2 ANQGSEA. The CDR3 runs to 13 residues. The V and J ends lost 3 bases and 1 base respectively, with 7 bases between them. The CDR3 DNA reads as TGCAGCGTTGACCAGGGCGCCAAAAACATTCAGTACTTC. This encodes CSVDQGAKNIQYF.